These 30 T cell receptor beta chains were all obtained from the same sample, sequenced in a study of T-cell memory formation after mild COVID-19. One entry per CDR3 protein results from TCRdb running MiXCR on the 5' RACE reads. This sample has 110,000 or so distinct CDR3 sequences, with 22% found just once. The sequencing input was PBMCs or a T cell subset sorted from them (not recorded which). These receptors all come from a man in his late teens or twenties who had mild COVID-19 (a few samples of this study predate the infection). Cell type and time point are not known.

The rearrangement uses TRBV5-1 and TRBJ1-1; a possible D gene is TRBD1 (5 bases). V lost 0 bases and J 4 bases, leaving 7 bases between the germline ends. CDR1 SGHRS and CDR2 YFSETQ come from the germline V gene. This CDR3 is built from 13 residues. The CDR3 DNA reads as TGCGCCAGCAGCTTGGGACAGAGCACTGAAGCTTTCTTT. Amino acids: CASSLGQSTEAFF.

The CDR3 nucleotides read TGTGCCACCAGTGACGAGGGACAGGGGCGTTATGGCTACACCTTC. Encoded protein: CATSDEGQGRYGYTF. The rearrangement joins TRBV24-1 to TRBJ1-2, with 10 bases aligning to TRBD1. Trimming removed 4 bases from V and 5 bases from J; junction bases left unmatched: 6. Per germline, CDR1 KGHDR and CDR2 SFDVKD. The CDR3 spans 15 residues.

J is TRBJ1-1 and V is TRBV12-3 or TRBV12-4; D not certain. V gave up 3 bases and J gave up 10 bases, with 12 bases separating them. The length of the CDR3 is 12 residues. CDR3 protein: CASSLGSLGAFF. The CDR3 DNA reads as TGTGCCAGCAGTTTGGGCTCATTGGGAGCTTTCTTT.

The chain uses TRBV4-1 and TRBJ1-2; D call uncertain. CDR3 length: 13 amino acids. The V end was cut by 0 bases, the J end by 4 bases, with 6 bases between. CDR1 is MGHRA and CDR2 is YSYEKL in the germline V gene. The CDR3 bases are TGCGCCAGCAGCCAAGAGCGTGGCTATGGCTACACCTTC. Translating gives CASSQERGYGYTF.

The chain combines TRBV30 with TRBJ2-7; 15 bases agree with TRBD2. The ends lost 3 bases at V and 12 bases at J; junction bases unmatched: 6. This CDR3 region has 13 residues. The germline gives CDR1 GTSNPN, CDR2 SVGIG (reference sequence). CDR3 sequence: CAWSGLAGGSPYF. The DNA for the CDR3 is TGTGCCTGGAGCGGACTAGCGGGGGGGAGTCCGTACTTC.

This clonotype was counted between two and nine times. The CDR3 is CAIRPEAPQRQYF. In nucleotides, the CDR3 is TGTGCCATCAGACCCGAGGCGCCCCAGCGGCAGTACTTC. The chain uses TRBV10-3 and TRBJ2-7; D not resolved. V dropped 6 bases and J dropped 9 bases, with 18 bases sitting between them. Germline loops: CDR1 ENHRY, CDR2 SYGVKD. There are 13 residues in the CDR3.

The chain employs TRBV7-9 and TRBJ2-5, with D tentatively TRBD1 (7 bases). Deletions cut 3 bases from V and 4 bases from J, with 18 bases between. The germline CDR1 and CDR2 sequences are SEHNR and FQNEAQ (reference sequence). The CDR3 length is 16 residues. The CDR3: CASSLTPRQGGETQYF. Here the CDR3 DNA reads TGTGCCAGCAGCTTGACGCCAAGACAGGGAGGAGAGACCCAGTACTTC.

CDR3 protein: CASRHRERGTQYF. As DNA, the CDR3 is TGTGCCAGCAGACACAGGGAGAGAGGGACCCAGTACTTC. The chain uses TRBV7-9 and TRBJ2-5; maybe TRBD1 (6 bases). V was shortened by 6 bases and J by 7 bases, with 15 bases between the two germline ends. The CDR3 has 13 amino acids. Germline V gene data show CDR1 as SEHNR and CDR2 as FQNEAQ (reference sequence).

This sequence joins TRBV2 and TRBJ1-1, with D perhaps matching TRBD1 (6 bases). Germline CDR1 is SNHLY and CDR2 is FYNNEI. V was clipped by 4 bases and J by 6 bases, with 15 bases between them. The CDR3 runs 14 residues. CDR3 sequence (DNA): TGTGCCAGCAGTGCACAACAGGGTGCCGCTGAAGCTTTCTTT. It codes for CASSAQQGAAEAFF.

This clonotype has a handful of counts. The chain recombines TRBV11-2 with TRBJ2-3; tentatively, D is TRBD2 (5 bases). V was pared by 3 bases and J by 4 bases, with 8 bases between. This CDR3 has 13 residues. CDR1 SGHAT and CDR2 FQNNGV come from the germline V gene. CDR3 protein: CASSFWRADTQYF. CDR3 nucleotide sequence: TGTGCCAGCAGCTTTTGGCGGGCAGATACGCAGTATTTT.

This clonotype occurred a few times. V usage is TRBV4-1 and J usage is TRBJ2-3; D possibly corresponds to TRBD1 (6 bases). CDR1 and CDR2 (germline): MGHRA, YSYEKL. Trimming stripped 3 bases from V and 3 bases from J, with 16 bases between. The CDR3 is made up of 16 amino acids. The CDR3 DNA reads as TGCGCCAGCAGCCACAGGACAGTCGAGAGGACAGATACGCAGTATTTT. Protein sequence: CASSHRTVERTDTQYF.

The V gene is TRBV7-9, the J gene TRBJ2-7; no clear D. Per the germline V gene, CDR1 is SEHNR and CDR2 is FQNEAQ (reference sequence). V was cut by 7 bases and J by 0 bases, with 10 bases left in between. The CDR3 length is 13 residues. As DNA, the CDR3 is TGTGCCAGCATACCTCCTTACTCCTACGAGCAGTACGTC. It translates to CASIPPYSYEQYV.

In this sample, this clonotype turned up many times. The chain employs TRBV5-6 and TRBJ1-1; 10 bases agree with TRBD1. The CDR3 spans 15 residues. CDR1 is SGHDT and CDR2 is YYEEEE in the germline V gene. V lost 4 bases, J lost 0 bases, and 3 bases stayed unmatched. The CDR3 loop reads CASSGTGALNTEAFF. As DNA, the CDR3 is TGTGCCAGCAGCGGGACAGGGGCCTTGAACACTGAAGCTTTCTTT.

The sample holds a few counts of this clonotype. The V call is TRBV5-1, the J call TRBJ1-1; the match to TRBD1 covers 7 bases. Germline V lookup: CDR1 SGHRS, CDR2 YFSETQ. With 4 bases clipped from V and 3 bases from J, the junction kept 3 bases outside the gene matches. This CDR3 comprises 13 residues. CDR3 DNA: TGCGCCAGCAGCGCGGGACAGTACACTGAAGCTTTCTTT. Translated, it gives CASSAGQYTEAFF. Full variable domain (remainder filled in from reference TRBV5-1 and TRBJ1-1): KAGVTQTPRYLIKTRGQQVTLSCSPISGHRSVSWYQQTPGQGLQFLFEYFSETQRNKGNFPGRFSGRQFSNSRSEMNVSTLELGDSALYLCASSAGQYTEAFFGQGTRLTVV.

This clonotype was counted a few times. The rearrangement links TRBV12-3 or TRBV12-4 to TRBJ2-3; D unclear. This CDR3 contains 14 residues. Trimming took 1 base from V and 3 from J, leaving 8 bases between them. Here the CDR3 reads CASSLVTFTDTQYF. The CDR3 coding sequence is TGTGCCAGCAGTTTAGTTACCTTTACAGATACGCAGTATTTT.

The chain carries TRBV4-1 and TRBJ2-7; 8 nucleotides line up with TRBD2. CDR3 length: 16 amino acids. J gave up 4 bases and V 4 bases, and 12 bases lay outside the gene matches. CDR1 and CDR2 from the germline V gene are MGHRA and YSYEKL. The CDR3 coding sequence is TGCGCCAGCAGCCCACCCGGGAGGGGGGGCCTATACGAGCAGTACTTC. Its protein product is CASSPPGRGGLYEQYF.

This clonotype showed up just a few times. CDR3 DNA: TGCGCCAGCAGCCAAGTTCCGGGACAGGGAGCTGAAGCTTTCTTT. Its protein product is CASSQVPGQGAEAFF. This chain connects TRBV4-1 to TRBJ1-1, with 9 bases matching TRBD1. Germline V gives CDR1 MGHRA, CDR2 YSYEKL. The CDR3 sequence is 15 residues long. V trimming: 1 base; J trimming: 6 bases; junction bases outside the gene matches: 6.

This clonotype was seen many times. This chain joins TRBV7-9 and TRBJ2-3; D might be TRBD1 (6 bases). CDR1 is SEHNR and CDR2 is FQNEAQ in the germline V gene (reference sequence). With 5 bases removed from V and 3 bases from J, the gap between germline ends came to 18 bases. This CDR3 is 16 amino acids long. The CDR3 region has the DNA TGTGCCAGCAGCCCCACTGGCAGGGGAAGAACAGATACGCAGTATTTT. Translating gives CASSPTGRGRTDTQYF. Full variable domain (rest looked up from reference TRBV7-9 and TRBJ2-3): DTGVSQNPRHKITKRGQNVTFRCDPISEHNRLYWYRQTLGQGPEFLTYFQNEAQLEKSRLLSDRFSAERPKGSFSTLEIQRTEQGDSAMYLCASSPTGRGRTDTQYFGPGTRLTVL.

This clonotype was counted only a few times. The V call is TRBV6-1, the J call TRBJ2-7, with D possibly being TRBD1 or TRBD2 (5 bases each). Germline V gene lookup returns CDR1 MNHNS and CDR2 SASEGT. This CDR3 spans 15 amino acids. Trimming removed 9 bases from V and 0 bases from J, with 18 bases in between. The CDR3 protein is CASEEWGRSSYEQYF. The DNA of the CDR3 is TGTGCCAGTGAGGAGTGGGGACGTAGCTCCTACGAGCAGTACTTC.

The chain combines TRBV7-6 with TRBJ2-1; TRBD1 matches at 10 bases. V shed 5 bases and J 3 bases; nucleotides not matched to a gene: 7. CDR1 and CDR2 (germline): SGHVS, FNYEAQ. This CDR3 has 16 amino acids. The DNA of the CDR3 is TGTGCCAGCAGCCGGACAGGGGGTCTAAACTACAATGAGCAGTTCTTC. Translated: CASSRTGGLNYNEQFF.

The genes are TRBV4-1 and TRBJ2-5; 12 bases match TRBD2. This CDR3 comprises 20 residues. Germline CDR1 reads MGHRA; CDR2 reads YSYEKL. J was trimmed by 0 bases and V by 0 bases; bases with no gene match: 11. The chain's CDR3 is CASSQEGVLAGGQDQETQYF. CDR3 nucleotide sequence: TGCGCCAGCAGCCAAGAAGGGGTACTAGCGGGGGGCCAAGACCAAGAGACCCAGTACTTC.

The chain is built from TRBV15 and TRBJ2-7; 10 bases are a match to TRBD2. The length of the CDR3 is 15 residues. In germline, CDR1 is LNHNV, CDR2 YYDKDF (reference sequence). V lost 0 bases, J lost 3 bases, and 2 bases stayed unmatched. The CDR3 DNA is TGTGCCACCAGCAGAGAGGCTAGCGGGGGCTACGAGCAGTACTTC. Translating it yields CATSREASGGYEQYF. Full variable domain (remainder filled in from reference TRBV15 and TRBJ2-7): DAMVIQNPRYQVTQFGKPVTLSCSQTLNHNVMYWYQQKSSQAPKLLFHYYDKDFNNEADTPDNFQSRRPNTSFCFLDIRSPGLGDTAMYLCATSREASGGYEQYFGPGTRLTVT.

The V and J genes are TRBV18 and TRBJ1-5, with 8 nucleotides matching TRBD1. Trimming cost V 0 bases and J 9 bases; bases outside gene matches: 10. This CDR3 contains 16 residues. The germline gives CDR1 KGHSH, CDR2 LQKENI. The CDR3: CASSPPGQDRSLPQHF. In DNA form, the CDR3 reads TGTGCCAGCTCACCACCGGGACAGGACCGAAGTTTGCCCCAGCATTTT.

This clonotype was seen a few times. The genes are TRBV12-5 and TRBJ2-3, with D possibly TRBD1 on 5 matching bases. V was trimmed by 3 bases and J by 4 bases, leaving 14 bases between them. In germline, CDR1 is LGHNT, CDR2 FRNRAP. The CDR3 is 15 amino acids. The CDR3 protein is CASGFLLGPPDTQYF. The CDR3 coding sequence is TGTGCTAGTGGTTTTTTGTTGGGGCCTCCAGATACGCAGTATTTT.

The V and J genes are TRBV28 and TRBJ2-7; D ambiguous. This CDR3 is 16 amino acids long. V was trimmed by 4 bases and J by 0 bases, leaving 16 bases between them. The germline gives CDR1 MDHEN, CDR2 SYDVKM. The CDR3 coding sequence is TGTGCCAGCAGTTCGCCCCCGGACGCTTACTCCTACGAGCAGTACGTC. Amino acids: CASSSPPDAYSYEQYV.

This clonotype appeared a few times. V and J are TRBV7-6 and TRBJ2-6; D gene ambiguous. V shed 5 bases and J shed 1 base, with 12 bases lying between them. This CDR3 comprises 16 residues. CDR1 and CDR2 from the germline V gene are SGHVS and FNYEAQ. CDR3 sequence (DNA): TGTGCCAGCAGCCTAAGGCATATTTCTGGGGCCAACGTCCTGACTTTC. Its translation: CASSLRHISGANVLTF.

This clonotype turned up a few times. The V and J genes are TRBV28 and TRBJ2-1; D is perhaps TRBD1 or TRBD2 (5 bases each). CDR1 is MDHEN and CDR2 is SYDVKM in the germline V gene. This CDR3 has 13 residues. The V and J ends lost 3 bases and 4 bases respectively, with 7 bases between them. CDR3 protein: CASSFREYNEQFF. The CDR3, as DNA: TGTGCCAGCAGTTTCAGGGAGTACAATGAGCAGTTCTTC.

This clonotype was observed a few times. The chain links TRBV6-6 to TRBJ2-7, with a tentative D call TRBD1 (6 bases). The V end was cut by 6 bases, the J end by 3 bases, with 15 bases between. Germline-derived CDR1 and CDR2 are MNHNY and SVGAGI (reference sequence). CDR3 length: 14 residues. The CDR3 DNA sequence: TGTGCCAGCAGCCCGGGACAAATGTACTACGAGCAGTACTTC. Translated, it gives CASSPGQMYYEQYF.

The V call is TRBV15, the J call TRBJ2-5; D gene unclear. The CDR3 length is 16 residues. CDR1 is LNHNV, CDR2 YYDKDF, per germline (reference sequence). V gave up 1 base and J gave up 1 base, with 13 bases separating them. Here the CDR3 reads CATSRGGIHSQETQYF. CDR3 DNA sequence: TGTGCCACCAGCAGAGGTGGGATACATTCCCAAGAGACCCAGTACTTC.

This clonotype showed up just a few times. CDR3 in amino acids: CASSPPGRETQYF. CDR3 nucleotide sequence: TGTGCCAGCAGCCCTCCCGGCAGGGAGACCCAGTACTTC. V is TRBV7-9 and J is TRBJ2-5; D gene unclear. The CDR3 spans 13 residues. V was pared by 5 bases and J by 5 bases, with 12 bases between. CDR1 and CDR2 from the germline V gene are SEHNR and FQNEAQ (reference sequence).